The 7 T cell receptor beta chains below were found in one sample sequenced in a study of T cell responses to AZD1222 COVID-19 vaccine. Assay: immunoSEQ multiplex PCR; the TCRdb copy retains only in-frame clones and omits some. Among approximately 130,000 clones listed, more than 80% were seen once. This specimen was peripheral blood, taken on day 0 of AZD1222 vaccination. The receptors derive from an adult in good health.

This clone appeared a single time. The CDR3 bases are TGTGCCAGTAGTATACTCCAGACTAACTATGGCTACACCTTC. Encoded protein: CASSILQTNYGYTF. The chain has TRBV19 and TRBJ1-2; D uncertain. Germline values: CDR1 LNHDA, CDR2 SQIVND (reference sequence). The CDR3 is made up of 14 amino acids. V was pared by 2 bases and J by 0 bases, with 7 bases between.

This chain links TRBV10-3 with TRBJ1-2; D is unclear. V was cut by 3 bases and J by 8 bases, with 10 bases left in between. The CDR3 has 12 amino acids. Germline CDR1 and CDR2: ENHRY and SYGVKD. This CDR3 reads CAISDSPWGYTF. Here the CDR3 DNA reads TGTGCCATCAGTGACAGTCCCTGGGGCTACACCTTC.

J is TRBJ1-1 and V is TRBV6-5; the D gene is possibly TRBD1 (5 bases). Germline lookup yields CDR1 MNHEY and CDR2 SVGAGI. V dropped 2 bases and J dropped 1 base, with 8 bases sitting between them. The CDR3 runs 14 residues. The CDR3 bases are TGTGCCAGCAGTTACAGTCAGGGGAACACTGAAGCTTTCTTT. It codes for CASSYSQGNTEAFF.

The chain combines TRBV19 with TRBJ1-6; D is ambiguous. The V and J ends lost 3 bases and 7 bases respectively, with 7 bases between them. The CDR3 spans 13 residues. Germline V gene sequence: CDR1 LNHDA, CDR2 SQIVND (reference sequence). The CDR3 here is CASSIGQNSPLHF. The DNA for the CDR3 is TGTGCCAGTAGTATCGGGCAGAATTCACCCCTCCACTTT.

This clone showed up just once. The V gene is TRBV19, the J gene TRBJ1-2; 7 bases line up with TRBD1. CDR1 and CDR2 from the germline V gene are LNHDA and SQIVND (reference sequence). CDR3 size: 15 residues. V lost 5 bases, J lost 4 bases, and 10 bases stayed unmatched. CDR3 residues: CASSPRQGSGYGYTF. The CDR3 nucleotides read TGTGCCAGTAGTCCCCGACAGGGAAGCGGCTATGGCTACACCTTC.

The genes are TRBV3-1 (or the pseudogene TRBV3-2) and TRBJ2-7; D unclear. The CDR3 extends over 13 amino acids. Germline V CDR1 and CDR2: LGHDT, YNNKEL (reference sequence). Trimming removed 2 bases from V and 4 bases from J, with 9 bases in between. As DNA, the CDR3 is TGTGCCAGCAGCCAAATTACCGGATACGAGCAGTACTTC. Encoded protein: CASSQITGYEQYF.

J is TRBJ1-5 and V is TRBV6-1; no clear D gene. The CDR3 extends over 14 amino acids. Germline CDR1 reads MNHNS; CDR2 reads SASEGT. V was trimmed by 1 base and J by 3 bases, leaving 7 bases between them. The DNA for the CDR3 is TGTGCCAGCAGTGAAGGCGGGGTCAATCAGCCCCAGCATTTT. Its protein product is CASSEGGVNQPQHF.